These 27 T cell receptor beta chains were all obtained from the same sample, sequenced in a study of early T cells in non-severe SARS-CoV-2 infection. TCRdb re-called the 5' RACE reads through MiXCR, storing one row per CDR3 protein. Among about 35,000 distinct CDR3 sequences listed, around 7% were seen once. Sequencing was performed on whole blood. These receptors all stem from an adult who was a healthcare worker with PCR-confirmed SARS-CoV-2 infection or an uninfected control (not recorded which).

This clonotype was observed at least ten times. In DNA form, the CDR3 reads TGTGCCAGCAGCTTAGGAGGGGTGAACACTGAAGCTTTCTTT. This translates into CASSLGGVNTEAFF. The chain has TRBV7-6 and TRBJ1-1, with a possible D match to TRBD1 (5 bases). The CDR3 extends over 14 amino acids. Germline assignment: CDR1 SGHVS and CDR2 FNYEAQ. Trimming shortened V by 1 base and J by 0 bases, and 6 bases separated the two germline ends.

This clonotype was detected many times. J is TRBJ2-4 and V is TRBV9; D gene ambiguous. V lost 1 base and J 5 bases, leaving 19 bases between the germline ends. Germline values: CDR1 SGDLS, CDR2 YYNGEE. This CDR3 spans 17 amino acids. The CDR3 spells CASSVLPSDDSQNIQYF. CDR3 coding DNA: TGTGCCAGCAGCGTACTCCCTTCGGACGACTCACAAAACATTCAGTACTTC.

This rearrangement joins TRBV20-1 to TRBJ2-7, with 12 bases identical to TRBD2. The germline gives CDR1 DFQATT, CDR2 SNEGSKA (reference sequence). Trimming at V came to 5 bases and at J to 3 bases, leaving 5 bases not matched to a gene. This CDR3 comprises 14 residues. The CDR3 DNA is TGCAGTGCTTTTCTAGCGGGAGGGTTCTACGAGCAGTACTTC. This codes for CSAFLAGGFYEQYF.

This chain uses TRBV2 with TRBJ2-7; D not resolved. Trimming shortened V by 2 bases and J by 2 bases, and 4 bases separated the two germline ends. This CDR3 region has 12 residues. The V gene's germline CDR1 is SNHLY and CDR2 FYNNEI. CDR3 in amino acids: CASSETAYEQYF. CDR3 in DNA: TGTGCCAGCAGTGAAACAGCCTACGAGCAGTACTTC.

The table lists this clonotype with many counts. The chain employs TRBV6-4 and TRBJ1-1; tentative D call: TRBD1 (6 bases). Trimming took 0 bases from V and 7 from J, leaving 12 bases between them. The CDR3 is made up of 14 amino acids. Germline V gene lookup returns CDR1 MRHNA and CDR2 SNTAGT. The CDR3 is CASSDSSRGGEAFF. CDR3 in DNA: TGTGCCAGCAGTGACTCGAGCAGGGGCGGTGAAGCTTTCTTT.

The chain combines TRBV5-5 with TRBJ2-2; 10 bases agree with TRBD1. CDR3 length equals 18 residues. The V segment lost 4 bases and the J segment 3 bases; nucleotides outside the gene matches: 12. Germline assignment: CDR1 SGHKS and CDR2 YYEKEE (reference sequence). The DNA for the CDR3 is TGTGCCAGCAGCGCGGGACCGGACAGGGGGTCGTACACCGGGGAGCTGTTTTTT. Translated, it gives CASSAGPDRGSYTGELFF.

This clonotype has only a few counts. V is TRBV2 and J is TRBJ2-2; D is possibly TRBD2 (5 bases). The germline V and J ends were trimmed by 7 bases and 1 base, with 10 bases remaining between them. The length of the CDR3 is 14 residues. The germline CDR1 and CDR2 sequences are SNHLY and FYNNEI. CDR3 loop: CASKPSRNTGELFF. The CDR3 DNA sequence: TGTGCCAGCAAACCTAGCCGGAACACCGGGGAGCTGTTTTTT.

Many counts were recorded for this clonotype. CDR3 protein: CASSSDRGYDEQYF. CDR3 coding DNA: TGTGCCAGCAGTTCCGACAGGGGTTACGACGAGCAGTACTTC. The chain uses TRBV6-5 and TRBJ2-7, with TRBD1 matching 8 bases. Germline lookup yields CDR1 MNHEY and CDR2 SVGAGI. This CDR3 comprises 14 residues. Trimming at V came to 4 bases and at J to 5 bases, leaving 7 bases not matched to a gene.

In this sample, this clonotype turned up a few times. V is TRBV27 and J is TRBJ2-5; tentative D call: TRBD1 (5 bases). Trimming took off 5 bases at V and 5 bases at J, with 6 bases between the two ends. In germline, CDR1 is MNHEY, CDR2 SMNVEV (reference sequence). There are 11 residues in the CDR3. The CDR3 region is CASSKGETQYF. DNA of the CDR3: TGTGCCAGCAGTAAGGGGGAGACCCAGTACTTC.

The rearrangement uses TRBV12-3 or TRBV12-4 and TRBJ2-3, with TRBD2 identical over 7 bases. V trimming: 3 bases; J trimming: 5 bases; junction bases outside the gene matches: 8. There are 15 residues in the CDR3. CDR3 loop: CASSLGGRYGDTQYF. The CDR3 DNA sequence: TGTGCCAGCAGTTTGGGCGGGAGATATGGAGATACGCAGTATTTT.

The J gene is TRBJ1-3, the V gene TRBV6-1; D is undetermined. This CDR3 has 16 residues. Germline lookup yields CDR1 MNHNS and CDR2 SASEGT. Trimming pared 1 base from V and 0 bases from J, leaving 10 bases between. CDR3 protein: CASSEEEGTSGNTIYF. The DNA for the CDR3 is TGTGCCAGCAGTGAAGAGGAGGGCACCTCTGGAAACACCATATATTTT.

This clonotype was detected a few times. The chain carries TRBV6-5 and TRBJ1-1; 7 bases agree with TRBD1. The CDR3 is made up of 14 amino acids. After removal of 10 bases from V and 1 base from J, the junction contained 9 bases not matched to a gene. CDR1 MNHEY and CDR2 SVGAGI come from the germline V gene. The CDR3 region has the DNA TGTGCCACCCAATCGGGACAGAAGAACACTGAAGCTTTCTTT. Its translation is CATQSGQKNTEAFF.

This clonotype was found many times. The chain links TRBV5-6 to TRBJ1-2, with 7 bases lining up with TRBD1. V lost 5 bases, J lost 4 bases, and 11 bases stayed unmatched. This CDR3 is built from 15 residues. The germline V gene has CDR1 SGHDT and CDR2 YYEEEE. The CDR3 is CASRGTGAVAYGYTF. The CDR3 nucleotides read TGTGCCAGCAGGGGAACAGGGGCGGTCGCCTATGGCTACACCTTC.

This clonotype has more than one count but fewer than ten. The genes are TRBV11-3 and TRBJ2-7; D assignment may be TRBD1 or TRBD2 (5 bases each). V was cut by 4 bases and J by 2 bases, with 15 bases left in between. CDR3 length: 15 residues. Germline CDR1 reads SGHNT; CDR2 reads YENEEA. CDR3 in DNA: TGTGCCAGCAGCTCGGACAAGGACGGGACCTACGAGCAGTACTTC. Encoded protein: CASSSDKDGTYEQYF.

This clonotype was seen at least ten times. The V gene is TRBV5-8, the J gene TRBJ1-5; weak D call: TRBD1 (5 bases). Per the germline V gene, CDR1 is SGHTS and CDR2 is YDEGEE. V was shortened by 1 base and J by 5 bases, with 13 bases between the two germline ends. The length of the CDR3 is 15 residues. This CDR3 is CASSLWGGSDQPQHF. CDR3 DNA sequence: TGTGCCAGCAGCTTGTGGGGGGGGTCGGATCAGCCCCAGCATTTT.

This clonotype was found many times. V usage is TRBV28 and J usage is TRBJ1-1; D gene ambiguous. The CDR3 extends over 17 amino acids. Germline V gene sequence: CDR1 MDHEN, CDR2 SYDVKM. Trimming pared 2 bases from V and 1 base from J, leaving 17 bases between. The CDR3 nucleotides read TGTGCCAGCAGTTTAGGGCCAGGCCGACATGAGAACACTGAAGCTTTCTTT. The encoded protein is CASSLGPGRHENTEAFF.

This clonotype has a count of ten or more. The V call is TRBV7-3, the J call TRBJ2-3; either TRBD1 or TRBD2 may fit D (5 bases each). V lost 5 bases to trimming and J lost 1 base, with 19 bases between them. Germline CDR1 SGHTA, CDR2 FQGTGA. This CDR3 comprises 17 residues. The CDR3 DNA sequence: TGTGCCAGCAGCCTGGGACCCCGGGGAGCCGGCACAGATACGCAGTATTTT. Its protein product is CASSLGPRGAGTDTQYF.

Comments on this clonotype: Just one base apart from a much larger clone, this may be a read error. The V gene is TRBV27, the J gene TRBJ2-7; maybe TRBD2 (7 bases). Trimming pared 6 bases from V and 6 bases from J, leaving 15 bases between. The CDR3 consists of 13 residues. In germline, CDR1 is MNHEY, CDR2 SMNVEV (reference sequence). The chain's CDR3 is CASRGRGASEQYF. The CDR3 region has the DNA TGTGCCAGCAGGGGACGGGGGGCGTCCGAGCAGTACTTC.

At least ten counts were recorded for this clonotype. This chain links TRBV28 with TRBJ1-1; 8 bases map to TRBD1. The length of the CDR3 is 16 residues. Germline V gene sequence: CDR1 MDHEN, CDR2 SYDVKM. V lost 2 bases, J lost 6 bases, and 11 bases stayed unmatched. The CDR3 coding sequence is TGTGCCAGCAGTTTACACCCGCAGGGGGCCGTTCCTGAAGCTTTCTTT. It is translated as CASSLHPQGAVPEAFF.

The chain has TRBV3-1 and TRBJ2-1; the D gene is possibly TRBD1 (6 bases). Trimming pared 0 bases from V and 4 bases from J, leaving 13 bases between. The germline V gene encodes CDR1 LGHDT and CDR2 YNNKEL (reference sequence). CDR3 size: 16 residues. CDR3 nucleotide sequence: TGTGCCAGCAGCCAAGACTCAGGGGCGCTTTACAATGAGCAGTTCTTC. Encoded protein: CASSQDSGALYNEQFF.

The chain recombines TRBV29-1 with TRBJ2-1; D gene unclear. Trimming took 4 bases from V and 8 from J, leaving 18 bases between them. The germline V gene encodes CDR1 SQVTM and CDR2 ANQGSEA. The CDR3 is 14 amino acids. CDR3 region: CSVALSLALDEQFF. For the CDR3, the DNA is TGCAGCGTTGCCCTTTCTCTGGCGCTGGATGAGCAGTTCTTC.

This clonotype was detected many times. V usage is TRBV28 and J usage is TRBJ1-1, with TRBD1 as a possible D gene (6 bases). The CDR3 consists of 13 residues. Germline CDR1 reads MDHEN; CDR2 reads SYDVKM. With 8 bases removed from V and 4 bases from J, the gap between germline ends came to 14 bases. CDR3 protein: CASSILGGTEAFF. CDR3 DNA: TGTGCCAGCTCGATATTAGGGGGCACTGAAGCTTTCTTT. The entire variable domain, with the rest obtained from reference TRBV28 and TRBJ1-1, is as follows: DVKVTQSSRYLVKRTGEKVFLECVQDMDHENMFWYRQDPGLGLRLIYFSYDVKMKEKGDIPEGYSVSREKKERFSLILESASTNQTSMYLCASSILGGTEAFFGQGTRLTVV.

This clonotype was picked up many times. This sequence joins TRBV29-1 and TRBJ2-3; no clear D. Germline lookup yields CDR1 SQVTM and CDR2 ANQGSEA. The germline V and J ends were trimmed by 3 bases and 3 bases, with 7 bases remaining between them. The CDR3 contains 12 residues. CDR3: CSVDERTDTQYF. The CDR3 nucleotides are TGCAGCGTTGATGAGAGGACAGATACGCAGTATTTT.

The sample holds many counts of this clonotype. This chain joins TRBV10-1 and TRBJ2-2; D gene ambiguous. CDR3 length equals 15 residues. Germline values: CDR1 WNHNN, CDR2 SYGVQD (reference sequence). V was cut by 0 bases and J by 2 bases, with 7 bases left in between. CDR3 nucleotides: TGCGCCAGCAGTGAGTCAGTCGGTAACACCGGGGAGCTGTTTTTT. Amino acids: CASSESVGNTGELFF.

This clonotype was seen many times. The chain couples TRBV28 to TRBJ2-7, with 9 positions matching TRBD1. This CDR3 is built from 14 residues. V gave up 4 bases and J gave up 4 bases; unmatched junction bases: 5. The germline V gene has CDR1 MDHEN and CDR2 SYDVKM. CDR3 nucleotides: TGTGCCAGCAGTTCCATCGACAGGGGGTACGAGCAGTACTTC. Protein: CASSSIDRGYEQYF.

This clonotype was seen many times. The rearrangement joins TRBV6-2 or TRBV6-3 to TRBJ2-7; 9 bases line up with TRBD1. Looked up from germline, CDR1 is MNHEY and CDR2 is SVGEGT. This CDR3 has 16 amino acids. Trimming took 4 bases from V and 2 from J; bases not matched to a gene: 9. The CDR3 here is CASSSYRQGVAYEQYF. In DNA form, the CDR3 reads TGTGCCAGCAGTTCGTACCGACAGGGGGTTGCCTACGAGCAGTACTTC.

This clonotype was found many times. The rearrangement uses TRBV12-3 or TRBV12-4 and TRBJ2-1, with 11 bases identical to TRBD2. The CDR3 is 14 amino acids. V lost 6 bases to trimming and J lost 5 bases; unmatched junction nucleotides: 3. CDR3 coding DNA: TGTGCCAGCAGACTAGCGGGAGTCCACAATGAGCAGTTCTTC. It specifies CASRLAGVHNEQFF.